This T cell receptor beta chain originates from a study of cytomegalovirus exposure and HLA in healthy donors. As for the study in general: T cells numbering approximately 170 million yielded more than 95 million unique TCR beta sequences in an earlier analysis. A preliminary data release comprised around 90 million unique TCRs obtained from HLA-typed donors.

Germline CDR1 is KGHSH and CDR2 is LQKENI. The CDR3 covers 16 residues. The junction had 10 bases not matched to a gene; V was cut back by 4 bases and J by 3 bases. Study results and limitations: CMV serostatus alone was available as immune exposure information. TCR beta sequences numbering around 15,000 were associated with HLA alleles at 0.05 false discovery rate in a later analysis.

PCR was performed using 60 Vbeta and 13 Jbeta primers. Clones were read by immunoSEQ multiplex PCR, and TCRdb kept only the in-frame ones, dropping some. The repertoire holds roughly 200,000 clones, with about four fifths as singletons. This clone was seen just once. Its antigen is not identified. Sequencing was performed on PBMCs. The sequence derives from a young woman in good health and CMV-seronegative. This chain connects TRBV18 to TRBJ1-1; TRBD1 aligns across 8 bases. The CDR3 spells CASSRGAGGAYTEAFF. The CDR3 DNA follows: TGTGCCAGCTCACGGGGGGCAGGGGGCGCGTACACTGAAGCTTTCTTT.